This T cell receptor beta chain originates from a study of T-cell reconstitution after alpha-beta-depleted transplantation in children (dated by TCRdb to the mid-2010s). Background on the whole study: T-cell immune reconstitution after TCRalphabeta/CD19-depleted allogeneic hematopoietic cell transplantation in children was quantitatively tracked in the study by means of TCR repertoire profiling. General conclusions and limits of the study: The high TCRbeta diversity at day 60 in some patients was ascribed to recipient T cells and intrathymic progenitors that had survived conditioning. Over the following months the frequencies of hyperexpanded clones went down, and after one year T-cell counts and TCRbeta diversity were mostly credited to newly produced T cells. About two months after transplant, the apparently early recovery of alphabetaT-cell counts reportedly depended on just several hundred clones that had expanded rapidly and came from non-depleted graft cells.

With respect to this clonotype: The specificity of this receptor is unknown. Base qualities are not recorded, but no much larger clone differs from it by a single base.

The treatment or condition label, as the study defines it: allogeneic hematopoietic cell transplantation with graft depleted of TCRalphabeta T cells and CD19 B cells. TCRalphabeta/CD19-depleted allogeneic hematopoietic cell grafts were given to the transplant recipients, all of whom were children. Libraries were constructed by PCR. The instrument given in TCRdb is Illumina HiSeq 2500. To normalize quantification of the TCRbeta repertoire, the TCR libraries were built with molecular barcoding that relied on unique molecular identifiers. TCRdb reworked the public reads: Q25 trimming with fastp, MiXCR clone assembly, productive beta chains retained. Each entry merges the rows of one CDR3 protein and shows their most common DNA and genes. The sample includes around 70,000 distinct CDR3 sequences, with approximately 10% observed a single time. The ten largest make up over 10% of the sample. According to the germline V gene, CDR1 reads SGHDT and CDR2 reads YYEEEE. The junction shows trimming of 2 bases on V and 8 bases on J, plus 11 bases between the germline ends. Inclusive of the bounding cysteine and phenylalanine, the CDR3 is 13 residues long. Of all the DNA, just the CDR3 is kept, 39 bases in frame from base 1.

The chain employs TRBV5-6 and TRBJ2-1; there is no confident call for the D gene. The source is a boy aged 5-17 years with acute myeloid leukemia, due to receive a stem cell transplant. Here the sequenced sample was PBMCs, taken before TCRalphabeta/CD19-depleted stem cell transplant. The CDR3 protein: CASSLGKRYEQFF. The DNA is TGTGCCAGCAGCTTAGGTAAAAGGTATGAGCAGTTCTTC.